The 26 T cell receptor beta chains below come from one sample, sequenced in a study of shared clonotypes between healthy human individuals. Sequencing used immunoSEQ multiplex PCR; TCRdb keeps in-frame clones, though not all of them. The table shows roughly 2 million clones, with 90% to 96% occurring only once. Sequenced: naive CD4+ T cells sorted from blood. Sample subset: CD45RA+ positively selected. Receptor source: a man aged 18 to 35 in good health.

This chain uses TRBV7-9 with TRBJ2-1; D might be TRBD2 (6 bases). The CDR3 has 18 residues. Between the trimmed V and J ends, which lost 1 base and 4 bases, there was a span of 20 bases. CDR1 SEHNR and CDR2 FQNEAQ come from the germline V gene (reference sequence). CDR3 loop: CASSLVRQRPGAYNEQFF. CDR3 DNA sequence: TGTGCCAGCAGCTTAGTTCGGCAGAGACCGGGAGCGTACAATGAGCAGTTCTTC.

Written as DNA, the CDR3 is TGTGCCAGCAGTGAACGTCTGAGCTCCTATAATTCACCCCTCCACTTT. It is translated as CASSERLSSYNSPLHF. The chain links TRBV2 to TRBJ1-6; no firm D call. The CDR3 extends over 16 amino acids. Trimming stripped 2 bases from V and 0 bases from J, with 8 bases between. Germline CDR1 SNHLY, CDR2 FYNNEI.

This chain connects TRBV6-5 to TRBJ2-3; 8 bases line up with TRBD1. CDR3 length: 15 residues. The germline gives CDR1 MNHEY, CDR2 SVGAGI. V lost 7 bases and J lost 4; bases outside the gene matches: 10. CDR3 bases: TGTGCCAGCACCCGTGGGACAGGTCTGGCAGATACGCAGTATTTT. Protein sequence: CASTRGTGLADTQYF.

The chain is built from TRBV5-1 and TRBJ2-3, with 8 bases fitting TRBD1. Germline V lookup: CDR1 SGHRS, CDR2 YFSETQ. The CDR3 is 16 residues long. Germline trimming cut 1 base from V and 0 bases from J; bases unmatched to any gene: 4. The CDR3 spells CASSLTGQGSTDTQYF. For the CDR3, the DNA is TGCGCCAGCAGCTTGACTGGACAGGGTAGCACAGATACGCAGTATTTT.

This chain uses TRBV5-1 with TRBJ2-1, with TRBD1 as a possible D gene (5 bases). Germline lookup yields CDR1 SGHRS and CDR2 YFSETQ. This CDR3 is built from 16 residues. V gave up 0 bases and J gave up 2 bases, with 12 bases separating them. CDR3 sequence: CASSLARADTYNEQFF. The DNA of the CDR3 is TGCGCCAGCAGCTTGGCCAGGGCGGATACCTACAATGAGCAGTTCTTC.

This clone was seen only once. Other DNA sequences in the sample encode the same CDR3. This chain links TRBV30 with TRBJ1-3; D is uncertain. Per germline, CDR1 GTSNPN and CDR2 SVGIG (reference sequence). This CDR3 has 13 residues. Trimming removed 2 bases from V and 0 bases from J, with 5 bases in between. CDR3 bases: TGTGCCTGGAGTCTATTCTCTGGAAACACCATATATTTT. The encoded protein is CAWSLFSGNTIYF.

The CDR3 reads CASSAVGGETQYF. The CDR3 DNA reads TGTGCCAGCAGTGCAGTCGGCGGAGAGACCCAGTACTTC. The chain is built from TRBV25-1 and TRBJ2-5; D remains ambiguous. CDR3 length: 13 amino acids. In germline, CDR1 is MGHDK, CDR2 SYGVNS. V was trimmed by 4 bases and J by 4 bases, leaving 10 bases between them.

This chain joins TRBV28 and TRBJ2-7, with 9 bases identical to TRBD1. V lost 5 bases to trimming and J lost 3 bases; unmatched junction nucleotides: 11. This CDR3 is 16 amino acids long. The germline V gene has CDR1 MDHEN and CDR2 SYDVKM. The DNA for the CDR3 is TGTGCCAGCAGTACCAGGACAGGGGATCACTTCTACGAGCAGTACTTC. This codes for CASSTRTGDHFYEQYF. Drawing the rest from reference TRBV28 and TRBJ2-7, the complete variable domain is DVKVTQSSRYLVKRTGEKVFLECVQDMDHENMFWYRQDPGLGLRLIYFSYDVKMKEKGDIPEGYSVSREKKERFSLILESASTNQTSMYLCASSTRTGDHFYEQYFGPGTRLTVT.

This clone showed up just once. The chain employs TRBV11-2 and TRBJ2-5; TRBD2 is a possible D gene (7 bases). CDR3 length: 13 amino acids. Trimming took 5 bases from V and 8 from J, leaving 15 bases between them. Per germline, CDR1 SGHAT and CDR2 FQNNGV. CDR3 sequence reads: CASSPQGGGTQYF. CDR3 sequence (DNA): TGTGCCAGCAGCCCTCAAGGGGGGGGAACCCAGTACTTC. Full variable domain (remainder filled in from reference TRBV11-2 and TRBJ2-5): EAGVAQSPRYKIIEKRQSVAFWCNPISGHATLYWYQQILGQGPKLLIQFQNNGVVDDSQLPKDRFSAERLKGVDSTLKIQPAKLEDSAVYLCASSPQGGGTQYFGPGTRLLVL.

To note about this clone: The sample has other DNA sequences that encode this CDR3 too. CDR3 in amino acids: CASSRTGANTEAFF. The CDR3 bases are TGTGCCAGCAGCCGGACAGGGGCCAACACTGAAGCTTTCTTT. The chain carries TRBV2 and TRBJ1-1, with TRBD1 matching 9 bases. There are 14 residues in the CDR3. J lost 2 bases, V lost 6 bases, and 4 bases had no gene match. The germline gives CDR1 SNHLY, CDR2 FYNNEI.

The chain couples TRBV5-1 to TRBJ2-5; D possibly corresponds to TRBD1 (6 bases). V lost 3 bases, J lost 4 bases, and 10 bases lay in between. Per germline, CDR1 SGHRS and CDR2 YFSETQ. The CDR3 totals 13 residues. The CDR3 DNA reads as TGCGCCAGCAGCTATCGCAGGGGAGAGACCCAGTACTTC. Translation: CASSYRRGETQYF.

The CDR3 coding sequence is TGTGCCTGGAGTCGAGGACTAGCGTCCAATGAGCAGTTCTTC. It codes for CAWSRGLASNEQFF. The V gene is TRBV30, the J gene TRBJ2-1; 9 bases line up with TRBD2. The V gene's germline CDR1 is GTSNPN and CDR2 SVGIG (reference sequence). The CDR3 sequence is 14 residues long. V shed 2 bases, J shed 6 bases, and the junction held 5 bases outside the gene matches.

This clone was picked up one time. The genes are TRBV28 and TRBJ1-2; 8 bases map to TRBD1. With V trimmed by 7 bases and J by 4 bases, 14 bases remained unmatched. The CDR3 consists of 16 residues. Germline-derived CDR1 and CDR2 are MDHEN and SYDVKM. The CDR3 DNA reads TGTGCCAGCACCAAGGGGGGCAGGGGGCAAGGCTATGGCTACACCTTC. It is translated as CASTKGGRGQGYGYTF.

Of note for this clone: This specimen includes other DNA sequences encoding the same CDR3. The genes are TRBV7-3 and TRBJ1-1; D is unclear. Trimming shortened V by 1 base and J by 1 base, and 4 bases separated the two germline ends. The CDR3 is 13 residues long. In germline, CDR1 is SGHTA, CDR2 FQGTGA. The CDR3 region has the DNA TGTGCCAGCAGCTTAAGGGGGAACACTGAAGCTTTCTTT. Residues: CASSLRGNTEAFF.

The chain employs TRBV5-1 and TRBJ2-2; no definite D call. This CDR3 is 15 amino acids long. The germline gives CDR1 SGHRS, CDR2 YFSETQ. V was cut by 0 bases and J by 3 bases, with 9 bases left in between. The CDR3 spells CASSLVGGYTGELFF. The CDR3 nucleotides are TGCGCCAGCAGCTTGGTTGGTGGGTACACCGGGGAGCTGTTTTTT.

J is TRBJ1-1 and V is TRBV19; D is uncertain. Trimming removed 3 bases from V and 0 bases from J, with 8 bases in between. The V gene's germline CDR1 is LNHDA and CDR2 SQIVND (reference sequence). This CDR3 has 14 residues. CDR3 sequence: CASSIPRLNTEAFF. The CDR3, as DNA: TGTGCCAGTAGTATCCCCAGGCTGAACACTGAAGCTTTCTTT.

This clone was counted only a few times. V and J are TRBV5-1 and TRBJ2-1; 11 nucleotides line up with TRBD2. The CDR3 totals 14 residues. Germline CDR1 reads SGHRS; CDR2 reads YFSETQ. Unmatched junction bases numbered 7, after V lost 4 bases and J lost 10 bases. DNA for the CDR3: TGCGCCAGCAGCGGGACTAGCGGACAAAGAGAGCAGTTCTTC. Encoded protein: CASSGTSGQREQFF.

This sequence joins TRBV5-1 and TRBJ1-6; tentative D call: TRBD1 (6 bases). CDR3 length: 17 amino acids. CDR1 and CDR2 from the germline V gene are SGHRS and YFSETQ. The V gene lost 0 bases and the J gene lost 5 bases, with 15 bases spanning the gap. CDR3 sequence: CASSLENRARDNSPLHF. The CDR3 DNA follows: TGCGCCAGCAGCTTGGAAAACAGGGCCAGGGATAATTCACCCCTCCACTTT.

V is TRBV7-8 and J is TRBJ1-4; 7 nucleotides match TRBD1. Germline V gives CDR1 SGHVS, CDR2 FQNEAQ. This CDR3 is 17 amino acids long. V was pared by 2 bases and J by 4 bases, with 10 bases of the junction left unmatched. CDR3 sequence (DNA): TGTGCCAGCAGCTTACGGACAGGCCGGGGGAATAATGAAAAACTGTTTTTT. This codes for CASSLRTGRGNNEKLFF.

The chain has TRBV5-3 and TRBJ2-2; D perhaps matches TRBD1 (6 bases). TRBV5-3 is an ORF for which the function is uncertain. V lost 7 bases and J lost 0, with 22 bases in between. The CDR3 totals 18 residues. The CDR3: CARGPGHPEKANTGELFF. The CDR3 coding sequence is TGTGCCAGAGGCCCGGGACACCCAGAAAAAGCGAACACCGGGGAGCTGTTTTTT.

This chain links TRBV7-2 with TRBJ1-2, with D perhaps TRBD1 (6 bases). Germline-derived CDR1 and CDR2 are SGHTA and FQGNSA. The CDR3 contains 15 residues. V lost 3 bases and J 7 bases, leaving 18 bases between the germline ends. The CDR3: CASSFGLGGLGGYTF. The CDR3 coding sequence is TGTGCCAGCAGCTTCGGTCTCGGGGGGCTCGGTGGCTACACCTTC.

This rearrangement joins TRBV10-3 to TRBJ1-5, with no clear D. The germline V gene encodes CDR1 ENHRY and CDR2 SYGVKD. The V end lost 3 bases, the J end lost 7 bases, and 16 bases lay between the germline ends. The CDR3 contains 15 residues. CDR3 sequence (DNA): TGTGCCATCAGTGATGGTCTTCGAGGTCCGCAGCCCCAGCATTTT. Encoded protein: CAISDGLRGPQPQHF.

The chain couples TRBV7-2 to TRBJ1-2, with 7 bases that match TRBD1. Germline CDR1 SGHTA, CDR2 FQGNSA. The CDR3 runs 15 residues. With V trimmed by 1 base and J by 5 bases, 7 bases remained unmatched. Written as DNA, the CDR3 is TGTGCCAGCAGCTTAGGGTCAGGGGGTGGTTATGGCTACACCTTC. Its translation is CASSLGSGGGYGYTF.

The rearrangement uses TRBV10-1 and TRBJ2-5, with 14 bases aligning to TRBD2. Germline V gives CDR1 WNHNN, CDR2 SYGVQD (reference sequence). The CDR3 is 15 amino acids. Trimming took 6 bases from V and 4 from J; bases not matched to a gene: 4. CDR3 sequence reads: CASSSGLAGGETQYF. CDR3 bases: TGCGCCAGCAGCTCTGGACTAGCGGGAGGAGAGACCCAGTACTTC.

The chain couples TRBV28 to TRBJ1-2; D is undetermined. The CDR3 contains 11 residues. With 6 bases removed from V and 5 bases from J, the gap between germline ends came to 7 bases. CDR1 and CDR2 (germline): MDHEN, SYDVKM. CDR3 nucleotide sequence: TGTGCCAGCAGCCCTCTTTATGGCTACACCTTC. Its protein is CASSPLYGYTF.

V and J are TRBV11-3 and TRBJ2-1; D call uncertain. The V end lost 2 bases, the J end lost 2 bases, and 10 bases lay between the germline ends. The CDR3 consists of 15 residues. CDR1 and CDR2 (germline): SGHNT, YENEEA. CDR3 protein: CASSLSGLAYNEQFF. The CDR3 DNA follows: TGTGCCAGCAGCTTAAGTGGGCTAGCCTACAATGAGCAGTTCTTC.